The 25 T cell receptor beta chains given below trace back to one sample, sequenced in a study of CD8 T cells in Susac syndrome. Reverse transcription of 0.5 to 1 ug RNA was carried out with random hexamers. TCRdb reprocessed the immunoSEQ multiplex PCR reads via MiXCR and lists one record per CDR3 protein. The sample contains 110,000 to 150,000 distinct CDR3 sequences, 90% to 97% of which appear only once. Sequenced sample: CD4+ T cells from PBMCs. All receptors come from a human donor with Susac syndrome.

This clonotype has just one count. The V call is TRBV11-2, the J call TRBJ2-5; the D gene is possibly TRBD2 (6 bases). The CDR3 sequence is 13 residues long. In germline, CDR1 is SGHAT, CDR2 FQNNGV. V dropped 3 bases and J dropped 5 bases, with 10 bases sitting between them. The CDR3, as DNA: TGTGCCAGCAGCTTGTATGGGGGGGAGACCCAGTACTTC. It codes for CASSLYGGETQYF.

This clonotype was observed once. This chain connects TRBV6-6 to TRBJ2-1; 8 bases align to TRBD2. Trimming took 5 bases from V and 5 from J; bases not matched to a gene: 8. The CDR3 length is 15 residues. Germline-derived CDR1 and CDR2 are MNHNY and SVGAGI (reference sequence). CDR3 in DNA: TGTGCCAGCAGTCGGGGCGGGGGGAACAACAATGAGCAGTTCTTC. Protein: CASSRGGGNNNEQFF.

This rearrangement joins TRBV7-7 to TRBJ2-5, with 7 bases fitting TRBD1. Trimming took 4 bases from V and 5 from J; bases not matched to a gene: 7. In germline, CDR1 is SSHAT, CDR2 FNYEAQ (reference sequence). The length of the CDR3 is 14 residues. As DNA, the CDR3 is TGTGCCAGCAGCTACTCCAACAGGGGTGAGACCCAGTACTTC. Translation: CASSYSNRGETQYF.

The chain has TRBV28 and TRBJ1-1, with D uncertain. Trimming took off 10 bases at V and 4 bases at J, with 16 bases between the two ends. The CDR3 runs to 13 residues. In germline, CDR1 is MDHEN, CDR2 SYDVKM. The CDR3 spells CATLLGGRTEAFF. The CDR3 DNA is TGTGCCACCCTCTTAGGAGGGCGCACTGAAGCTTTCTTT.

The J gene is TRBJ2-7, the V gene TRBV28; 8 bases are shared with TRBD2. The trim removed 10 bases at V and 3 bases at J, leaving 17 bases unmatched. The CDR3 loop spans 16 amino acids. From germline, CDR1 is MDHEN and CDR2 SYDVKM. The CDR3 DNA is TGTGCCACGGGAGGGTCCGGGAGGTACCCAGACTACGAGCAGTACTTC. It translates to CATGGSGRYPDYEQYF.

V and J are TRBV20-1 and TRBJ1-1; D is undetermined. CDR3 size: 13 residues. Trimming took off 6 bases at V and 5 bases at J, with 16 bases between the two ends. Per germline, CDR1 DFQATT and CDR2 SNEGSKA (reference sequence). The CDR3 nucleotides read TGCAGTGCGCCGGGAGTCTCGAGGACTGAAGCTTTCTTT. This gives the protein CSAPGVSRTEAFF.

The genes are TRBV20-1 and TRBJ2-7; TRBD2 matches at 10 bases. The CDR3 runs to 13 residues. J was trimmed by 3 bases and V by 3 bases; bases with no gene match: 2. Germline V gene lookup returns CDR1 DFQATT and CDR2 SNEGSKA (reference sequence). The CDR3 spells CSASGLADYEQYF. Written as DNA, the CDR3 is TGCAGTGCTAGTGGACTAGCGGACTACGAGCAGTACTTC.

The rearrangement links TRBV20-1 to TRBJ2-5, with D maybe TRBD1 (6 bases). CDR3 length equals 13 residues. Trimming pared 6 bases from V and 1 base from J, leaving 12 bases between. The V gene's germline CDR1 is DFQATT and CDR2 SNEGSKA (reference sequence). For the CDR3, the DNA is TGCAGTGCCACCCAGGGGTTCCAAGAGACCCAGTACTTC. Translated, it gives CSATQGFQETQYF.

The DNA for the CDR3 is TGTGCCAGCAGCTTATTAGCGGGGGGCTACAATGAGCAGTTCTTC. Its translation: CASSLLAGGYNEQFF. The rearrangement joins TRBV11-2 to TRBJ2-1, with 10 nucleotides matching TRBD2. With 2 bases clipped from V and 3 bases from J, the junction kept 1 base outside the gene matches. CDR3 length: 15 residues. From germline, CDR1 is SGHAT and CDR2 FQNNGV.

This clonotype was counted a single time. This chain joins TRBV18 and TRBJ2-1; D not resolved. Trimming shortened V by 2 bases and J by 0 bases, and 5 bases separated the two germline ends. Germline CDR1 and CDR2: KGHSH and LQKENI. The CDR3 has 14 amino acids. The CDR3 nucleotides read TGTGCCAGCTCACCAAGCAGCTCCTACAATGAGCAGTTCTTC. This codes for CASSPSSSYNEQFF.

The V call is TRBV20-1, the J call TRBJ2-6; D not certain. This CDR3 has 14 amino acids. The germline CDR1 and CDR2 sequences are DFQATT and SNEGSKA (reference sequence). Trimming removed 3 bases at V and 4 bases at J, with 10 bases between. This CDR3 is CSASTLPGANVLTF. The CDR3, as DNA: TGCAGTGCTAGTACGCTGCCCGGGGCCAACGTCCTGACTTTC.

The chain carries TRBV12-3 or TRBV12-4 and TRBJ2-5; D tentatively fits TRBD1 or TRBD2 (6 bases each). This CDR3 is built from 15 residues. V was pared by 0 bases and J by 5 bases, with 13 bases between. The DNA of the CDR3 is TGTGCCAGCAGTTTAGCCTTGGGGGGCGGGGAGACCCAGTACTTC. It encodes CASSLALGGGETQYF.

V and J are TRBV20-1 and TRBJ2-7; D unresolved. This CDR3 region has 16 residues. V shed 1 base and J shed 1 base, with 17 bases lying between them. Germline CDR1 DFQATT, CDR2 SNEGSKA (reference sequence). For the CDR3, the DNA is TGCAGTGCTAGAGCGAAGGGCGATTTCGGATCCTACGAGCAGTACTTC. Amino acid sequence: CSARAKGDFGSYEQYF.

The count of this clonotype is one. The chain is built from TRBV7-9 and TRBJ2-7; D is ambiguous. This CDR3 is built from 13 residues. Trimming removed 3 bases from V and 5 bases from J, with 11 bases in between. CDR1 SEHNR and CDR2 FQNEAQ come from the germline V gene (reference sequence). For the CDR3, the DNA is TGTGCCAGCAGCTTGGGCAATGCCCACGAGCAGTACTTC. The encoded protein is CASSLGNAHEQYF.

V usage is TRBV14 and J usage is TRBJ2-7, with 7 bases that match TRBD2. The CDR3 length is 16 residues. From germline, CDR1 is SGHDN and CDR2 FVKESK. V dropped 1 base and J dropped 9; count of bases not matched to a gene: 15. This CDR3 reads CASSQVSTRGYKVQYF. The CDR3, as DNA: TGTGCCAGCAGCCAAGTCTCCACGCGGGGGTATAAAGTGCAGTACTTC.

The chain combines TRBV6-2 or TRBV6-3 with TRBJ2-5, with D hard to call. The CDR3 totals 11 residues. Per the germline V gene, CDR1 is MNHEY and CDR2 is SVGEGT. The germline V and J ends were trimmed by 7 bases and 2 bases, with 5 bases remaining between them. As DNA, the CDR3 is TGTGCCAGCAAGCTACAAGAGACCCAGTACTTC. The encoded protein is CASKLQETQYF.

This rearrangement joins TRBV20-1 to TRBJ2-4, with 9 bases identical to TRBD1. The CDR3 is 15 residues long. CDR1 is DFQATT, CDR2 SNEGSKA, per germline (reference sequence). Trimming took 1 base from V and 1 from J; bases not matched to a gene: 2. CDR3 amino acids: CSARVQGAAKNIQYF. The CDR3 DNA follows: TGCAGTGCTAGAGTACAGGGGGCGGCCAAAAACATTCAGTACTTC.

The rearrangement joins TRBV5-1 to TRBJ2-3; a weak D match, TRBD1 (5 bases). The V gene's germline CDR1 is SGHRS and CDR2 YFSETQ. Trimming removed 0 bases from V and 2 bases from J, with 10 bases in between. This CDR3 is 15 amino acids long. Written as DNA, the CDR3 is TGCGCCAGCAGCTTGGGGGGCACTTACACAGATACGCAGTATTTT. This gives the protein CASSLGGTYTDTQYF.

The chain joins TRBV12-5 to TRBJ2-1; D gene ambiguous. This CDR3 is built from 12 residues. Trimming shortened V by 0 bases and J by 5 bases, and 2 bases separated the two germline ends. Germline CDR1 reads LGHNT; CDR2 reads FRNRAP. The CDR3: CASGLVDNEQFF. For the CDR3, the DNA is TGTGCTAGTGGTTTGGTCGACAATGAGCAGTTCTTC.

The chain carries TRBV6-5 and TRBJ2-3; D is perhaps TRBD2 (6 bases). Trimming took 6 bases from V and 7 from J, leaving 14 bases between them. This CDR3 region has 13 residues. CDR1 is MNHEY, CDR2 SVGAGI, per germline. This CDR3 reads CASSLGTSHTQYF. The CDR3 nucleotides are TGTGCCAGCAGCCTCGGGACTTCTCATACGCAGTATTTT.

This clonotype was picked up one time. V gene TRBV20-1 combines with J gene TRBJ1-2; a possible D gene is TRBD1 (5 bases). V was shortened by 3 bases and J by 6 bases, with 8 bases between the two germline ends. The CDR3 consists of 11 residues. Germline CDR1 is DFQATT and CDR2 is SNEGSKA (reference sequence). CDR3: CSASGGNGYTF. DNA for the CDR3: TGCAGTGCTAGTGGGGGGAATGGCTACACCTTC.

V gene TRBV29-1 combines with J gene TRBJ2-7; 9 bases map to TRBD1. Trimming at V came to 6 bases and at J to 2 bases, leaving 2 bases not matched to a gene. Germline CDR1 SQVTM, CDR2 ANQGSEA. The CDR3 consists of 12 residues. CDR3 DNA sequence: TGCAGCGTCCGGACAGGGGCCTACGAGCAGTACTTC. The encoded protein is CSVRTGAYEQYF.

The chain has TRBV28 and TRBJ2-1; no clear D. V was shortened by 7 bases and J by 7 bases, with 8 bases between the two germline ends. The CDR3 is 11 amino acids. Germline lookup yields CDR1 MDHEN and CDR2 SYDVKM. CDR3 in DNA: TGTGCCAGCACCCTAGAGAATGAGCAGTTCTTC. This encodes CASTLENEQFF. Drawing the rest from reference TRBV28 and TRBJ2-1, the complete variable domain is DVKVTQSSRYLVKRTGEKVFLECVQDMDHENMFWYRQDPGLGLRLIYFSYDVKMKEKGDIPEGYSVSREKKERFSLILESASTNQTSMYLCASTLENEQFFGPGTRLTVL.

V and J are TRBV7-2 and TRBJ2-5, with 7 bases lining up with TRBD2. The V gene end was trimmed by 2 bases and the J gene end by 5 bases; junction bases not matched to a gene: 8. In germline, CDR1 is SGHTA, CDR2 FQGNSA. This CDR3 is 15 amino acids long. CDR3 DNA: TGTGCCAGCAGCTTATATCACGGGGGAGGGGAGACCCAGTACTTC. Residues: CASSLYHGGGETQYF.

V gene TRBV7-9 combines with J gene TRBJ1-2; D gene uncertain. Germline V gene lookup returns CDR1 SEHNR and CDR2 FQNEAQ (reference sequence). CDR3 size: 15 residues. V was cut by 1 base and J by 4 bases, with 13 bases left in between. The CDR3 reads CASSLVGTVAYGYTF. CDR3 DNA: TGTGCCAGCAGCTTAGTGGGCACGGTGGCCTATGGCTACACCTTC.